This T cell receptor beta chain was identified in a study of T cell responses to AZD1222 COVID-19 vaccine (dated by TCRdb to the early 2020s). Regarding the study in general: TCR sequencing was performed for 230 to 250 trial participants, of whom around 200 were given two doses of AZD1222 and some 26 were given two doses of MenACWY control vaccine. Trial participants were enrolled into age subgroups of 18-55, 56-69 and 70-plus years, which contained approximately 150, 28 and 58 TCR-sequenced participants, respectively. Overall study results and their limits: Because no day 14 peak-response samples were available, the repertoires could be characterized only after the peak T cell response. Participants were mostly white British, with more females than males. The authors suggested clonal diversity may have been underestimated. Reportedly, almost half of the unique spike-specific TCRs recognized epitopes lying outside the regions that are mutated in the B.1.351 and B.1.1.7 variants. The whole spike protein was spanned by vaccine-associated CD4 TCRs, and dominant responses were seen in regions 160-218 and 743-854. After two AZD1222 doses, spike-specific TCR breadth and depth were significantly higher than at day 0 and than in MenACWY recipients. The 56-69-year group was small, and its depth increase did not reach significance, likely because of low power. Conclusions about previously exposed vaccinees are limited, since just six AZD1222 recipients were seropositive for SARS-CoV-2 at baseline.

The CDR3 regions of human TCRbeta chains were analyzed by immunosequencing. The study's processing was this. TCRs in the repertoires were matched against a reference library of SARS-CoV-2-specific TCRs that had been generated with the MIRA antigen-specificity platform. Breadth was defined as the fraction of unique TCRs that were SARS-CoV-2-associated, and depth was defined as the fraction of total T cells that were SARS-CoV-2-associated. Using the MIRA data, each spike-specific TCR was assigned both to the spike region to which the TCR was reactive and to a CD4 or CD8 class. Log10-transformed breadth and depth values were compared by one-way ANOVA with Sidak's multiple comparisons tests. Drawn from immuneACCESS, this table holds only the in-frame rearrangements with V and J called that TCRdb kept. Clones are partly lost; checked studies trace under half to an unresolved V gene and leave the rest unexplained. The DNA gave D and trimming, while V, J and clone size come from that table. In this sample the table shows roughly 150,000 clones, about 85% of which occur a single time. In total, the top ten clones hold 6.9% of the sample.

Regarding this clone: Its antigen target is currently unknown. Base qualities are not recorded, but no much larger clone differs from it by a single base.

The CDR1 and CDR2 encoded by the germline V gene are SGHRS and YFSETQ. Deletion took 0 bases off V and 6 bases off J, with a span of 9 bases between the germline ends. The CDR3 runs 14 amino acids, cysteine and phenylalanine included. Only the CDR3 DNA stays, 42 bases, in frame from base 1. The time point label, read with the paper, signifies: sample from adult after SARS-CoV-2 infection, after symptom onset. Two convalescent COVID-19 patients, sampled after symptom onset from adults with prior SARS-CoV-2 infection, were also TCR-sequenced for comparison. The starting material was peripheral blood, obtained after recovery from COVID-19. The rearranged segments are TRBV5-1 and TRBJ2-2; a tentative D call is TRBD1 (6 bases match). This TCR was recovered from an adult who had recovered from COVID-19. The CDR3 here reads CASSLDRVSGELFF. DNA sequence: TGCGCCAGCAGCTTGGACAGGGTCTCCGGGGAGCTGTTTTTT.